This T cell receptor (beta chain) originates from a study of T cells in Graves' hyperthyroidism and ophthalmopathy (dated by TCRdb to between 2018 and 2020). For context, the study as a whole: To identify TCR V-J signatures that set the groups apart, the researchers used a discovery cohort of 100 patients, made up of 40 to 45 with Graves' ophthalmopathy and 55 to 65 with stable Graves' hyperthyroidism. The paper reports TCR Vbeta CDR3 sequencing of roughly 140 peripheral blood samples: some 41 ophthalmopathy, approximately 74 hyperthyroidism and approximately 17 progressor patients. Thyroid tissue and blood T-cell repertoires from about six Graves' hyperthyroidism patients were also compared in the study. The 90 to 100 discovery patients were randomly split 7:3 into training and test sets. Prospective prediction of ophthalmopathy was tested in an independent validation cohort consisting of some 20 hyperthyroidism patients and around 17 patients who later progressed to ophthalmopathy. Once sampling was done, hyperthyroidism patients were given methimazole at a starting dose of 30 mg daily, whereas ophthalmopathy patients were given high-dose intravenous methylprednisolone.

TCR beta CDR3 regions were amplified from RNA transcripts. The TCR CDR3 was subjected to a first round of RT-PCR using the HTBI primer set and the Qiagen OneStep RT-PCR kit. Libraries were constructed in a second round of multiplex PCR, after which size selection and purification were performed. Paired-end sequencing of the libraries was performed with 100 bp reads on an Illumina HiSeq2000. On the study's bioinformatics: SOAPnuke was used to process the raw data, removing reads that contained adapters or uncalled bases, had a mean Phred below 15, or lacked an exact match to the constant primer or identifier. COPE v1.2.5 was used to merge high-quality paired reads, and clonotypes were defined as unique nucleotide sequences. Clonotypes were aligned to IMGT TRBV, TRBD and TRBJ reference segments using MiTCR v1.1. The analysis included only V-J combinations with a frequency above 0.0001, which together covered 98% to 99.2% of the repertoires. A TCS score was defined as the ratio between F50 (clonal expansion) and ExV (chaos), using BLOSUM62-based TCRdist between CDR3 peptides within each V-J. Welch's t-statistics and random forest reduced roughly 500 V-J features to 10 to 15, which were used in a naive Bayes classifier (R e1071). Thyroid-blood repertoire similarity was quantified with the Morisita-Horn index. Starting from the raw public reads, TCRdb applied fastp trimming at Q25, assembled clones with MiXCR and retained in-frame beta chains. All rows with the same CDR3 protein become a single entry with the most common DNA and genes. These V and J calls rely on TCRdb rather than the paper's analysis. The sample profile shows about 640,000 distinct CDR3 sequences; approximately 42% of them were found once. Clones ranked in the top ten supply less than 9% of the sample.

General study outcomes and caveats: Sample size was not statistically predetermined, and investigators were not blinded to group allocation. Blood samples also contained most of the expanded thyroid clonotypes (frequency above 0.001), which suggests that blood repertoires may reflect thyroid immune responses. In cross-validation, a model built on a 13 V-J signature told ophthalmopathy apart from stable hyperthyroidism with 85% to 90% sensitivity and around 83% specificity, and in testing the same model reached 80%/75%. In validation, the model predicted progression to ophthalmopathy with roughly 66% sensitivity and about 73% specificity, a median of 6.5 months before onset.

Concerning this clonotype itself: What this receptor recognizes is not known. A much larger clone is a single base away; this may be a read error.

The study excluded patients with uncontrolled infections, other autoimmune diseases, pregnancy or lactation. Diagnoses were established on the basis of clinical symptoms, serum thyroxine and TRAb, thyroid ultrasound, and orbital computed tomography. Trizol reagent was used to extract total RNA, and RNA quality was then checked on an Agilent 2100 Bioanalyzer. Trimming removed 6 bases from V and 6 bases from J; the gene matches leave 6 bases unexplained. Counted from cysteine to phenylalanine, this CDR3 has 12 amino acids. Solely the CDR3 DNA is kept, with 36 bases framed from the first base. From the germline V gene, CDR1 is SQVTM and CDR2 is ANQGSEA.

The specimen sequenced was peripheral blood or thyroid tissue (not recorded which). Here the chain combines TRBV29-1 and TRBJ2-7; the junction holds 9 bases that match TRBD1. The sequence came from an adult man with Graves' disease, either hyperthyroidism or ophthalmopathy (not recorded which). The bases read TGCAGCGTGCCGGGACAGGGAGTCGAGCAGTACTTC. The translation is CSVPGQGVEQYF.